These T cell receptor beta chains were read from a single sample in a study of shared clonotypes between healthy human individuals. Sequencing was performed with immunoSEQ multiplex PCR; in TCRdb, only in-frame clones are kept and a portion is missing. The sample shows 450,000 to 500,000 clones, roughly 80% of them seen only once. The source material was PBMCs. The receptors come from a woman in her thirties or forties in good health. Some clones in this sample may be carry-over from other donors' samples. The CDR3 runs from the conserved cysteine through the conserved F or W. D genes are given only for firm matches. Clone size is not always given. Where it is, it says once, few, many or a class for expanded clones.

d_gene,abundance,v_gene,j_gene,CDR3aa,CDR3nt
TRBD1,-,TRBV30,TRBJ1-1,CAWAGGQGVRAFF,TGTGCCTGGGCTGGGGGACAGGGTGTACGAGCTTTCTTT
-,-,TRBV6-1,TRBJ2-5,CASSEVRGTQETQYF,TGTGCCAGCAGTGAAGTGCGCGGGACGCAAGAGACCCAGTACTTC
TRBD1,-,TRBV2,TRBJ2-7,CASSVTGTSSYEQYF,TGTGCCAGCAGTGTGACAGGGACCAGCTCCTACGAGCAGTACTTC
-,-,TRBV30,TRBJ1-2,CAWLRGNSGYTF,TGTGCCTGGCTCCGGGGGAACTCTGGCTACACCTTC
-,-,TRBV23-1,TRBJ1-5,CASSQWVGF,TGCGCCAGCAGTCAATGGGTAGGCTTT
-,-,TRBV27,TRBJ2-5,CASSPGRRETQYF,TGTGCCAGCAGTCCAGGGAGGCGGGAGACCCAGTACTTC
TRBD2,-,TRBV5-1,TRBJ2-7,CASSLRGSGRVYEQYF,TGCGCCAGCAGCCTCCGGGGTAGCGGGAGGGTGTACGAGCAGTACTTC
-,-,TRBV27,TRBJ2-7,CASSLGQFGEQYF,TGTGCCAGCAGTTTAGGGCAGTTCGGCGAGCAGTACTTC
-,-,TRBV7-8,TRBJ2-7,CASSFDRRNEQYF,TGTGCCAGCAGCTTCGACAGGAGGAACGAGCAGTACTTC
-,-,TRBV9,TRBJ1-2,CASREKTVPYGYTF,TGTGCCAGCAGAGAAAAGACAGTCCCCTATGGCTACACCTTC
-,-,TRBV18,TRBJ2-4,CASSPRASDGKNIQYF,TGTGCCAGCTCACCACGGGCATCGGACGGCAAAAACATTCAGTACTTC
-,-,TRBV7-9,TRBJ1-2,CASSLTLTEFYGYTF,TGTGCCAGCAGCTTAACCCTGACAGAGTTCTATGGCTACACCTTC
-,once,TRBV14,TRBJ1-5,CAGTGLSNQPQHF,TGTGCCGGAACAGGGTTGAGCAATCAGCCCCAGCATTTT
-,many,TRBV18,TRBJ2-7,CASSPRSRTLYEQYF,TGTGCCAGCTCACCCCGCTCGAGGACTCTCTACGAGCAGTACTTC
-,-,TRBV11-1,TRBJ2-3,CASSAIGGSTDTQYF,TGTGCCAGCAGTGCCATTGGGGGGAGCACAGATACGCAGTATTTT
-,-,TRBV2,TRBJ2-7,CASSGPRDMSSYEQYF,TGTGCCAGCAGTGGCCCCAGGGACATGAGCTCCTACGAGCAGTACTTC
-,once,TRBV7-9,TRBJ2-3,CASSVLGWDTQYF,TGTGCCAGCAGCGTCCTAGGTTGGGATACGCAGTATTTT
-,-,TRBV7-2,TRBJ2-1,CASSLVASASYNEQFF,TGTGCCAGCAGCTTAGTCGCTAGCGCCTCCTACAATGAGCAGTTCTTC
TRBD1,many,TRBV13,TRBJ1-1,CASSFPGTGGLEGTEAFF,TGTGCCAGCAGCTTCCCGGGGACAGGGGGCTTGGAGGGCACTGAAGCTTTCTTT
-,many,TRBV19,TRBJ2-7,CASQGSIKEQYF,TGTGCCAGTCAAGGCAGTATCAAAGAGCAGTACTTC
-,many,TRBV25-1,TRBJ2-7,CASSEFRRDLGLYEQYF,TGTGCCAGCAGTGAATTTCGGCGGGACCTCGGGCTTTACGAGCAGTACTTC
-,-,TRBV18,TRBJ2-2,CASSPGGGANTGELFF,TGTGCCAGCTCACCAGGCGGCGGAGCGAACACCGGGGAGCTGTTTTTT
TRBD1,-,TRBV7-9,TRBJ2-1,CASSSGTGSYNEQFF,TGTGCCAGCAGCTCCGGGACAGGGTCCTACAATGAGCAGTTCTTC
-,-,TRBV7-2,TRBJ2-1,CASSPDRGKQFF,TGTGCCAGCAGCCCGGATAGGGGTAAGCAGTTCTTC
-,-,TRBV5-1,TRBJ2-6,CASSWGTRQSGANVLTF,TGCGCCAGCAGCTGGGGGACACGTCAATCTGGGGCCAACGTCCTGACTTTC
TRBD1,-,TRBV5-1,TRBJ2-5,CASSLGRDRSETQYF,TGCGCCAGCAGCTTGGGACGGGACAGGAGTGAGACCCAGTACTTC
TRBD2,once,TRBV10-2,TRBJ2-5,CASSEARTSGRPHPYF,TGCGCCAGCAGTGAGGCTCGGACTAGCGGGAGGCCCCACCCGTACTTC
-,once,TRBV19,TRBJ2-2,CASSMGVTGELFF,TGTGCCAGTAGTATGGGGGTGACCGGGGAGCTGTTTTTT
-,-,TRBV7-6,TRBJ2-7,CASSTGTYYEQYF,TGTGCCAGCAGCACCGGGACCTACTACGAGCAGTACTTC
TRBD2,-,TRBV7-9,TRBJ2-1,CASSLGVGTSGSGEFF,TGTGCCAGCAGCTTAGGCGTGGGGACTAGCGGGAGCGGGGAGTTCTTC
TRBD1,-,TRBV7-9,TRBJ2-7,CASSMGQNIYEQYF,TGTGCCAGCAGCATGGGACAGAATATCTACGAGCAGTACTTC
-,-,TRBV7-2,TRBJ2-1,CASSLVGTLENNEQFF,TGTGCCAGCAGCTTAGTGGGGACCCTGGAAAACAATGAGCAGTTCTTC
-,-,TRBV11-3,TRBJ2-1,CASSLNSYNEQFF,TGTGCCAGCAGCTTAAACAGCTACAATGAGCAGTTCTTC
TRBD1,-,TRBV5-1,TRBJ1-3,CASSVDRGTTGNTIYF,TGCGCCAGCAGCGTCGACAGGGGGACTACTGGAAACACCATATATTTT
-,-,TRBV7-3,TRBJ2-5,CASSLGGTQKETQYF,TGTGCCAGCAGCTTAGGGGGGACCCAAAAGGAGACCCAGTACTTC
TRBD1,few,TRBV7-9,TRBJ2-1,CASSMTGGNEQFF,TGTGCCAGCAGCATGACAGGGGGCAATGAGCAGTTCTTC
TRBD2,-,TRBV7-8,TRBJ2-5,CASSLGGLAGVGETQYF,TGTGCCAGCAGCCTAGGGGGACTAGCGGGAGTTGGGGAGACCCAGTACTTC
TRBD1,-,TRBV6-1,TRBJ1-2,CASSVGTAPRGYGYTF,TGTGCCAGCAGTGTCGGGACAGCCCCTAGAGGCTATGGCTACACCTTC
-,-,TRBV4-1,TRBJ1-2,CASTSRGVGYGYTF,TGCGCCAGCACCTCAAGAGGGGTGGGTTATGGCTACACCTTC
TRBD1,-,TRBV7-9,TRBJ1-1,CASSFTGGATEAFF,TGTGCCAGCAGCTTTACAGGGGGCGCGACCGAAGCTTTCTTT
-,-,TRBV5-1,TRBJ2-3,CASSSDPSTDTQYF,TGCGCCAGCAGTTCCGACCCCAGCACAGATACGCAGTATTTT
TRBD1,-,TRBV7-6,TRBJ2-7,CASSPATGGASEQYF,TGTGCCAGCAGCCCCGCCACAGGGGGCGCAAGCGAGCAGTACTTC
-,-,TRBV20-1,TRBJ1-1,CSAQRNTEAFF,TGCAGTGCCCAGAGGAACACTGAAGCTTTCTTT
-,-,TRBV15,TRBJ2-3,CATSRDLEDTQYF,TGTGCCACCAGCAGAGATCTCGAGGATACGCAGTATTTT
-,-,TRBV20-1,TRBJ1-1,CSAPMNTEAFF,TGCAGTGCCCCCATGAACACTGAAGCTTTCTTT
TRBD1,-,TRBV7-3,TRBJ1-1,CASSSSGQGGGPKTMNTEAFF,TGTGCCAGCAGCTCCAGTGGACAGGGTGGAGGCCCAAAGACCATGAACACTGAAGCTTTCTTT
TRBD2,-,TRBV5-4,TRBJ2-1,CASSLAGGHEQFF,TGTGCCAGCAGCTTGGCGGGAGGGCATGAGCAGTTCTTC
TRBD1,-,TRBV11-2,TRBJ1-1,CASSLVGQVTLNTEAFF,TGTGCCAGCAGCTTAGTCGGACAGGTGACACTAAACACTGAAGCTTTCTTT
TRBD1,-,TRBV6-5,TRBJ1-4,CASSYLGQGNEKLFF,TGTGCCAGCAGTTACCTGGGACAGGGAAATGAAAAACTGTTTTTT
TRBD2,few,TRBV15,TRBJ2-7,CATSRDASGSYEQYF,TGTGCCACCAGCAGAGACGCTAGCGGGAGCTACGAGCAGTACTTC
-,once,TRBV27,TRBJ1-1,CASSPSLGRNTEAFF,TGTGCCAGCAGCCCCTCCTTAGGGCGGAACACTGAAGCTTTCTTT